This paragraph covers one TCR beta chain sequence. Its antigen remains undetermined. No per-base quality is available; no much larger clone lies one base away. This record belongs to a study of cytomegalovirus exposure and HLA in healthy donors (dated by TCRdb to 2016 to 2017). Study-level background: According to a later analysis, one platform produced both the roughly 110 validation repertoires and the 720 or so repertoires of the first cohort. The study was designed to test whether signatures of past pathogen exposure could be identified by cataloging public T cell receptors. To predict cytomegalovirus infection status, the study combined high-throughput TCR immunosequencing, statistical association of individual TCRs with disease status, and machine learning. A separate validation cohort of approximately 130 different subjects was used in addition to the 666-subject first cohort. The paper's findings and limits, for the study overall: In vitro tests confirmed that a few of the cytomegalovirus-associated TCR beta chains recognize cytomegalovirus antigens. In a later analysis, TCRs clustered in the first cohort were found to also tend to co-occur in the roughly 110 validation repertoires, with around 94% of cluster scores above 0. Cytomegalovirus status was reported to be diagnosed by the classifier with high specificity and sensitivity in both the original and validation cohorts. The study gave a list of 150 to 200 TCR beta chains associated with cytomegalovirus. A later analysis lacked HLA typing for the validation cohort, so it scored co-occurrence in that cohort across all 120 repertoires. Across donors, most TCR sequences were observed very rarely, whereas some public TCRs were present in many individuals. It was suggested by the authors that the approach could potentially be generalized to other disease states and immunological phenotypes.

Donors formed part of the validation cohort, which comprised about 130 subjects and was distinct from the first cohort of over 500 subjects. Library preparation employed the immunoSEQ multiplex PCR assay. The authors' analysis ran thus. A statistical classification framework was developed to diagnose cytomegalovirus status using the catalog of TCR beta chain sequences. As stored in TCRdb, this immuneACCESS dataset retains in-frame rearrangements with V and J assigned. A fraction of the clones does not appear; measured against another copy, unresolved V genes explain less than half of the discrepancy, and the remainder lacks a known reason. D and trimming come from the DNA, and the V and J calls and clone size come from that table. The table for this sample lists fewer than 200,000 clones; 86% of them were counted only once. Approximately 5% of the sample is taken by the ten largest. CDR1 and CDR2 are read off the germline V gene as LGHNA and YSLEER. Germline trimming: 1 base from V, 8 bases from J; junction bases outside gene matches: 8. Measured from the cysteine to the phenylalanine, the CDR3 is 16 residues long. Kept here is only the CDR3 DNA, which spans 48 bases and is read in frame from base 1.

Sequencing was carried out using PBMCs. The receptor was derived from a woman in her twenties or thirties in good health and CMV-seronegative. The V and J genes are TRBV4-3 and TRBJ2-3; 11 junctional bases match TRBD2. The CDR3 loop reads CASSQGGLAVTGTQYF. The DNA is TGCGCCAGCAGCCAAGGGGGACTAGCGGTCACGGGTACGCAGTATTTT.